This T cell receptor (beta chain) is from a study of vaccination and CD4 T cells after COVID-19. Study-wide results and caveats: The median proportion of reactive clones detected only post-vaccination in convalescent patients was 65% to 90%. Spike mono-reactivity held for 304 of 307 vaccine-specific clones in convalescent patients.

Researchers used the Oncomine TCR Beta short-read assay to sequence DNA from cultured CD4+ T cells. TCRdb itself ran the PCR reads through MiXCR, one entry per CDR3 protein. This table has 17,000 or so distinct CDR3 sequences, around 55% appearing once. Of note for this clonotype: The antigen is not known.

Treatment given: approximately 9-day PBMC culture with coronavirus spike peptide pools or control peptides (ViraFEST assay). Half-medium replacement with fresh IL-2 medium took place on days 3 and 7. Germline CDR1 SNHLY, CDR2 FYNNEI. CDR3 length equals 16 residues. The V end lost 5 bases, the J end lost 4 bases, and 20 bases lay between the germline ends. The rearrangement links TRBV2 to TRBJ1-2; D perhaps matches TRBD1 (5 bases). The receptor comes from a human donor who had recovered from COVID-19. The sequenced sample consisted of CD4+ T cells from blood, cultured in vitro. CDR3 in amino acids: CASSQYPPGASYGYTF. CDR3 DNA: TGTGCCAGCAGTCAATACCCCCCCGGGGCTTCCTATGGCTACACCTTC.